This note documents a single T cell receptor beta chain sequence. This specimen belongs to a study of blood T cell repertoires in COVID-19. Study-wide background: From T cells, B-cell-depleted T cells, or PBMCs came the material, which was cDNA or gDNA.

The V gene's germline CDR1 is LGHDT and CDR2 YNNKEL (reference sequence). The CDR3 consists of 15 residues. Losses at the gene ends were 4 bases for V and 10 bases for J; bases not matched to a gene: 9. Authors' data handling: Using reference gene primer amplification, nucleated cell counts were estimated. The protocol was immunoSEQ multiplex PCR, while the TCRdb copy is restricted to in-frame clones and leaves out a portion. The D gene and trimming were derived from the DNA, and the V and J assignments and clone size from that table. Counted here are around 270,000 clones, more than 85% occurring once; the ten biggest clones make up roughly 5.1%.

The sequenced material came from peripheral blood. The sequence was obtained from a man between 40 and 49 years old with acute or convalescent COVID-19. The chain employs TRBV3-1 (or the pseudogene TRBV3-2) and TRBJ2-3; 12 bases are shared with TRBD2. The CDR3 reads CASSPRSSGGEAQYF. The CDR3 nucleotides are TGTGCCAGCAGCCCCCGGTCTAGCGGGGGGGAGGCGCAGTATTTT.